This T cell receptor (beta chain) is drawn from a study of shared clonotypes between healthy human individuals. This clone was seen more than once but under ten times. The CDR3 is 16 amino acids. V was pared by 0 bases and J by 4 bases, with 13 bases between. The germline V gene encodes CDR1 LNHNV and CDR2 YYDKDF (reference sequence). Generated by immunoSEQ multiplex PCR, the TCRdb table keeps only in-frame clones and is missing some. The sample yields 400,000 to 600,000 clones, 75% to 80% seen once. The V call is TRBV15, the J call TRBJ1-5; a weak D match, TRBD1 (5 bases). Material for sequencing was PBMCs. The origin of this receptor is a middle-aged woman in good health. Some clones in this sample may be carry-over from other donors' samples. The CDR3 sequence: CATSRDTGERNQPQHF. DNA for the CDR3: TGTGCCACCAGCAGAGATACGGGGGAGCGGAATCAGCCCCAGCATTTT.